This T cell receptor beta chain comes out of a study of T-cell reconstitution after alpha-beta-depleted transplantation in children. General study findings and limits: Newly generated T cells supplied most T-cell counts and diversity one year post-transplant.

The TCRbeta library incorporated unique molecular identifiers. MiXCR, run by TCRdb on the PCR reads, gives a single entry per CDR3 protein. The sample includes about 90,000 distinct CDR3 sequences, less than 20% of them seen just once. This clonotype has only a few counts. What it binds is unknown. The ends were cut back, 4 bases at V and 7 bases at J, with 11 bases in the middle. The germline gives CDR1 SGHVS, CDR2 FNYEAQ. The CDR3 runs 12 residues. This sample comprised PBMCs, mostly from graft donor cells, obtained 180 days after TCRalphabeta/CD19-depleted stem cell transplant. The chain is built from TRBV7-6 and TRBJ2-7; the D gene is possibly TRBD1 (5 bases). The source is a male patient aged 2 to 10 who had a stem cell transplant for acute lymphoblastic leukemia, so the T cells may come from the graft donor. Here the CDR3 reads CASSSTTEEQYF. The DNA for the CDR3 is TGTGCCAGCAGCTCGACGACAGAGGAGCAGTACTTC.